This TCR beta chain derives from a study of T cell responses to AZD1222 COVID-19 vaccine. The study's findings and limits: Close to half of spike-specific TCRs reportedly recognize unmutated variant regions. Spike-specific TCR breadth and depth went up after people got two AZD1222 doses.

With respect to this clone: No antigen is known for it.

The V end was cut by 8 bases, the J end by 2 bases, with 16 bases between. CDR1 and CDR2 from the germline V gene are MNHEY and SVGAGI. The CDR3 spans 14 residues. Assay: immunoSEQ multiplex PCR; the TCRdb copy retains only in-frame clones and omits some. Among 120,000 or so clones, around nine tenths were seen once, and the ten largest hold 7.1%. The source material was peripheral blood, sampled 28 days after the second AZD1222 dose. The receptor comes from an adult who received the AZD1222 COVID-19 vaccine. The V gene is TRBV6-5, the J gene TRBJ2-7, with D uncertain. DNA of the CDR3: TGTGCCAGCTCCCACTCAGGCCCGACCTACGAGCAGTACTTC. It codes for CASSHSGPTYEQYF.